These T cell receptor beta chains were read from a single sample in a study of OX40 agonist ivuxolimab in advanced cancers. This table comes from immunoSEQ multiplex PCR, and its TCRdb copy is limited to in-frame clones, with some not included. The table has about 37,000 clones, around four fifths seen once; the top ten hold 35% to 40%. This sample comprised CD4+ or CD8+ T cells sorted from blood, obtained in a trial of the OX40 agonist ivuxolimab. The origin of the receptors is an adult with an advanced solid tumor such as melanoma, head and neck, liver or kidney cancer. CDR3s include the opening cysteine and the closing phenylalanine or tryptophan. A D gene is named only where the DNA matches it firmly. Rows may omit the clone size; those that give it use once, few, many or a size class.

V gene: TRBV28; D gene: NA; J gene: TRBJ2-7; clone size: NA; CDR3 DNA: TGTGCCAGCAGTTTCTATTACGAGCAGTACTTC; CDR3 protein: CASSFYYEQYF
V gene: TRBV7-8; D gene: NA; J gene: TRBJ1-4; clone size: NA; CDR3 DNA: TGTGCCAGCAGCTTGCGCCCCAGGCTTGCAACTAATGAAAAACTGTTTTTT; CDR3 protein: CASSLRPRLATNEKLFF
V gene: TRBV5-5; D gene: TRBD1; J gene: TRBJ1-2; clone size: NA; CDR3 DNA: TGTGCCAGCAGCTTGGCCCCGCAGGGGGCGACTAGCTATGGCTACACCTTC; CDR3 protein: CASSLAPQGATSYGYTF
V gene: TRBV6-1; D gene: TRBD1; J gene: TRBJ1-4; clone size: NA; CDR3 DNA: TGTGCCAGCAATCGGGAACAGGGGTTGGTTGAAAAACTGTTTTTT; CDR3 protein: CASNREQGLVEKLFF
V gene: TRBV5-4; D gene: NA; J gene: TRBJ2-1; clone size: NA; CDR3 DNA: TGTGCCAGCAGTCACCAAGGACGCCACGAGCAGTTCTTC; CDR3 protein: CASSHQGRHEQFF
V gene: TRBV6-1; D gene: NA; J gene: TRBJ2-1; clone size: NA; CDR3 DNA: TGTGCCAGCGTGAGTGGGTCCTACAATGAGCAGTTCTTC; CDR3 protein: CASVSGSYNEQFF
V gene: TRBV4-2; D gene: NA; J gene: TRBJ2-7; clone size: few; CDR3 DNA: TGTGCCAGCAGCCAAGACTCCGGTCCCTACTACGAGCAGTACTTC; CDR3 protein: CASSQDSGPYYEQYF
V gene: TRBV4-1; D gene: TRBD1; J gene: TRBJ2-7; clone size: NA; CDR3 DNA: TGCGCCAGCAGCCAACTTATTTCGTCGACAGGGACCTACGAGCAGTACTTC; CDR3 protein: CASSQLISSTGTYEQYF
V gene: TRBV11-2; D gene: TRBD2; J gene: TRBJ2-2; clone size: once; CDR3 DNA: TGTGCCAGCAGGCACACTAGCGGGAGAGGCGCCGGGGAGCTGTTTTTT; CDR3 protein: CASRHTSGRGAGELFF
V gene: TRBV10-2; D gene: NA; J gene: TRBJ1-2; clone size: NA; CDR3 DNA: TGCGCCAGCCAGACCGGGCCAAGGGGTTATGGCTACACCTTC; CDR3 protein: CASQTGPRGYGYTF
V gene: TRBV18; D gene: NA; J gene: TRBJ2-2; clone size: NA; CDR3 DNA: TGTGCCAGCTCAACCGGGTCCCAAACCGGGGAGCTGTTTTTT; CDR3 protein: CASSTGSQTGELFF
V gene: TRBV10-3; D gene: NA; J gene: TRBJ1-2; clone size: once; CDR3 DNA: TGTGCCATCAGCGACGGGACACCTAACTATGGCTACACCTTC; CDR3 protein: CAISDGTPNYGYTF
V gene: TRBV7-9; D gene: NA; J gene: TRBJ2-7; clone size: NA; CDR3 DNA: TGTGCCAGCAGCTCGCCGAAAACGTCGGTCGAGCAGTACTTC; CDR3 protein: CASSSPKTSVEQYF
V gene: TRBV27; D gene: NA; J gene: TRBJ2-3; clone size: NA; CDR3 DNA: TGTGCCAGCACCGATCCGGGGCAGAGCACAGATACGCAGTATTTT; CDR3 protein: CASTDPGQSTDTQYF
V gene: TRBV6-5; D gene: TRBD1; J gene: TRBJ2-7; clone size: NA; CDR3 DNA: TGTGCCAGCAGTTACACCGGGACAGGGAAGTACGAGCAGTACTTC; CDR3 protein: CASSYTGTGKYEQYF
V gene: TRBV5-1; D gene: TRBD2; J gene: TRBJ2-1; clone size: NA; CDR3 DNA: TGCGCCAGCAGCTTGGCCAGGGGAAGCGGGAGTAGGTCCTACAATGAGCAGTTCTTC; CDR3 protein: CASSLARGSGSRSYNEQFF
V gene: TRBV19; D gene: NA; J gene: TRBJ2-6; clone size: NA; CDR3 DNA: TGTGCCAGTAGTATAAGGGGGACGGGGGCCAACGTCCTGACTTTC; CDR3 protein: CASSIRGTGANVLTF
V gene: TRBV2; D gene: TRBD2; J gene: TRBJ2-1; clone size: NA; CDR3 DNA: TGTGCCAGCAGTGAAAAGTGGGCTAGCGGGGGGAATGAGCAGTTCTTC; CDR3 protein: CASSEKWASGGNEQFF
V gene: TRBV6-1; D gene: NA; J gene: TRBJ2-7; clone size: once; CDR3 DNA: TGTGCCAGCAGTTCTTACTCCGGGAGCTACGAGCAGTACTTC; CDR3 protein: CASSSYSGSYEQYF
V gene: TRBV11-2; D gene: NA; J gene: TRBJ2-5; clone size: NA; CDR3 DNA: TGTGCCAGCAGCCCGGCTGAGGAGCAGTACTTC; CDR3 protein: CASSPAEEQYF
V gene: TRBV6-5; D gene: NA; J gene: TRBJ2-5; clone size: NA; CDR3 DNA: TGTGCCAGCAGTGAACTAGCCGGGGAGACCCAGTACTTC; CDR3 protein: CASSELAGETQYF
V gene: TRBV7-6; D gene: NA; J gene: TRBJ2-5; clone size: NA; CDR3 DNA: TGTGCCAGCAGCTTAGCCGGGGGAGAGACCCAGTACTTC; CDR3 protein: CASSLAGGETQYF
V gene: TRBV19; D gene: TRBD2; J gene: TRBJ2-3; clone size: NA; CDR3 DNA: TGTGCCAGTTCCCCCATAGCGGGAGGGACAGATACGCAGTATTTT; CDR3 protein: CASSPIAGGTDTQYF
V gene: TRBV18; D gene: NA; J gene: TRBJ1-6; clone size: NA; CDR3 DNA: TGTGCCAGCTCACCGGACCGGGGATCACCCCTCCACTTT; CDR3 protein: CASSPDRGSPLHF
V gene: TRBV4-1; D gene: NA; J gene: TRBJ1-5; clone size: few; CDR3 DNA: TGCGCCAGCAGCCAAGCTGGACTCAATCAGCCCCAGCATTTT; CDR3 protein: CASSQAGLNQPQHF
V gene: TRBV6-6; D gene: NA; J gene: TRBJ1-5; clone size: NA; CDR3 DNA: TGTGCCAGCAGCTACAGGGCTAATAGCAATCAGCCCCAGCATTTT; CDR3 protein: CASSYRANSNQPQHF
V gene: TRBV6-1; D gene: NA; J gene: TRBJ2-3; clone size: few; CDR3 DNA: TGTGCCAGCATCAAGACGCCTCGAGATACGCAGTATTTT; CDR3 protein: CASIKTPRDTQYF
V gene: TRBV10-3; D gene: TRBD2; J gene: TRBJ2-4; clone size: NA; CDR3 DNA: TGTGCCATCAGTGAGTCGGCCCGGGGGGGGCCGCAAAACATTCAGTACTTC; CDR3 protein: CAISESARGGPQNIQYF
V gene: TRBV11-2; D gene: TRBD2; J gene: TRBJ2-7; clone size: NA; CDR3 DNA: TGTGCCAGCAGCCCCTATGGCGGGAGATACGAGCAGTACTTC; CDR3 protein: CASSPYGGRYEQYF
V gene: TRBV9; D gene: NA; J gene: TRBJ2-2; clone size: NA; CDR3 DNA: TGTGCCAGCAGCGTAGCCCCCAGGGAAAACACCGGGGAGCTGTTTTTT; CDR3 protein: CASSVAPRENTGELFF
V gene: TRBV7-9; D gene: TRBD1; J gene: TRBJ2-5; clone size: NA; CDR3 DNA: TGTGCCAGCAGCTTAGGGGCAGGGGGCCTGGAGACCCAGTACTTC; CDR3 protein: CASSLGAGGLETQYF
V gene: TRBV9; D gene: NA; J gene: TRBJ2-7; clone size: few; CDR3 DNA: TGTGCCAGCAGCGTGGCTAGCGAAAAGGGCGAGCAGTACTTC; CDR3 protein: CASSVASEKGEQYF
V gene: TRBV27; D gene: NA; J gene: TRBJ2-7; clone size: few; CDR3 DNA: TGTGCCAGCAGTTGGTCCGGGAGTGCGTCCTACGAGCAGTACTTC; CDR3 protein: CASSWSGSASYEQYF
V gene: TRBV11-2; D gene: TRBD1; J gene: TRBJ2-1; clone size: NA; CDR3 DNA: TGTGCCAGCAGCTTAGTCCGACAGGGGGTGGGTGAGCAGTTCTTC; CDR3 protein: CASSLVRQGVGEQFF